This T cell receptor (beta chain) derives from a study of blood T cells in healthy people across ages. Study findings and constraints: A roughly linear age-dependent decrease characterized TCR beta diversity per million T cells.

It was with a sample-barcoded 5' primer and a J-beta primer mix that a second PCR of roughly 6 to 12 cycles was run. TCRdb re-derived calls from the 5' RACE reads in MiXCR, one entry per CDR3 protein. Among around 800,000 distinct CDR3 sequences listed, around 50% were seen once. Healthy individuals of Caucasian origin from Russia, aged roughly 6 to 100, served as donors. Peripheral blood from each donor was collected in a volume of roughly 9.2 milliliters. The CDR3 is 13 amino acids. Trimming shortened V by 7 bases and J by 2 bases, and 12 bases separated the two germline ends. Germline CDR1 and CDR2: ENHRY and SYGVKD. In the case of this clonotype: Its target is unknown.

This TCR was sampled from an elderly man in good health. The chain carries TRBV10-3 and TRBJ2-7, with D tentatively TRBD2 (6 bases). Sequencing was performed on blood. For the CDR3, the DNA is TGTGCCATCAAGGAGGGGTCAACCTACGAGCAGTACTTC. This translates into CAIKEGSTYEQYF.